These T cell receptor beta chains were read from a single sample in a study of tumor-infiltrating lymphocytes in oesophageal squamous cell carcinoma. Via MiXCR, TCRdb re-called the PCR reads, giving one row per CDR3 protein. The table has about 12,000 distinct CDR3 sequences, around 49% seen once. Specimen: esophageal tumor tissue. The receptors shown here come from a female donor with esophageal squamous cell carcinoma. Each CDR3 is given with its conserved first and last residue. The D gene is left open where the match is weak.

d_call v_call cdr3_aa
TRBD2 TRBV10-3 CAISPTSVQETQYF
. TRBV7-6 CASSPGGEQYF
TRBD2 TRBV6-1 CASSATSGISYEQYF
TRBD1 TRBV24-1 CATSDPGQGWTDTQYF
. TRBV28 CASSLPPGGVVETQYF
. TRBV15 CATSRDLETQYF
TRBD2 TRBV10-3 CAIRVSGGEDTQYF
TRBD2 TRBV12-3/TRBV12-4 CASSKPGGRDEQYF
TRBD2 TRBV7-2 CASSQQAGGSYEQYF
TRBD1 TRBV10-2 CASRTGTDYGYTF
TRBD2 TRBV12-3/TRBV12-4 CASTLLARTDTQYF
. TRBV7-2 CASSVLVGSYEQYF
TRBD2 TRBV7-2 CASSPHVAGVAKNIQYF
. TRBV11-2 CASSLQAVRSSYNEQFF
TRBD2 TRBV7-4 CASSSSGLGTSGRNEQFF
. TRBV6-1 CASGISGHQETQYF
TRBD1 TRBV6-8 CASSYRAGGGTDTQYF
. TRBV28 CASRRSGANVLTF
. TRBV7-2 CASNPGRSYEQYF
TRBD1 TRBV2 CASRRTGDTEAFF
TRBD1 TRBV9 CASSLSDRVSNYGYTF
. TRBV10-2 CASSEPGPHYEQYF
. TRBV11-2 CASSLGLNSPLHLRF
TRBD1 TRBV7-8 CASSLGPGAGTGIDTQYF
. TRBV28 CASSAGPYEQYF
. TRBV11-3 CASSPYWTDTQYF
. TRBV2 CASNTGPEQYF
TRBD1 TRBV7-2 CASSPDRGETQYF